The text below deals with one T cell receptor beta chain. Its antigen is unidentified. This specimen belongs to a study of molecular identifiers for immune sequencing clone quantification. About the research overall: Four of five RNA aliquots from roughly 21,000 or 96,000 naive CD8 T cells were sequenced. Whole-study results and caveats: Clonotypes surpassing 20 RNA copies contained over 98% of effector molecules, versus under 1% in naive cells.

TCRdb reprocessed the PCR reads with MiXCR, giving one entry per CDR3 protein. The table records about 510,000 distinct CDR3 sequences, about 21% of them present only once. Germline CDR1 SGDLS, CDR2 YYNGEE. Trimming shortened V by 3 bases and J by 1 base, and 10 bases separated the two germline ends. The CDR3 covers 15 residues. The TCR was taken from a human donor in good health. Some libraries in this study had Jurkat cell RNA spiked in. V is TRBV9 and J is TRBJ2-2, with D possibly being TRBD1 or TRBD2 (5 bases each). Sequenced sample: naive CD8+ T cells from blood, with Jurkat cell RNA spiked in. The subset was: FACS-sorted CD8+CD4-CCR7+CD45RA+ naive T cells. This CDR3 is CASSEGRLNTGELFF. CDR3 coding DNA: TGTGCCAGCAGCGAGGGACGGCTGAACACCGGGGAGCTGTTTTTT.